These T cell receptor beta chains were read from a single sample in a study of shared clonotypes between healthy human individuals. TCRdb keeps only in-frame clones here, not all; method: immunoSEQ multiplex PCR. The data show approximately 2,000,000 clones, 92% seen once. Sequencing was carried out using naive CD4+ T cells from PBMCs. These receptors were obtained from a man aged 18 to 30 in good health. Some clones in this sample may be carry-over from other donors' samples. Both conserved end residues are part of each CDR3. The D gene is left open where the match is weak. Where a row states a size, it is once, few, many or the class of an expanded clone; other rows omit it.

NA TRBJ1-5 TRBV28 NA CASSGGSQPQHF TGTGCCAGCTCGGGTGGAAGTCAGCCCCAGCATTTT
NA TRBJ1-6 TRBV6-5 NA CASRSLGAAHSPLHF TGTGCCAGCAGGTCCCTCGGGGCTGCACATTCACCCCTCCACTTT
NA TRBJ2-3 TRBV9 NA CASSVALANTDTQYF TGTGCCAGCAGCGTAGCCCTAGCGAACACAGATACGCAGTATTTT
TRBD1 TRBJ2-2 TRBV9 NA CASSRDRQGGELFF TGTGCCAGCAGCCGGGACAGGCAGGGCGGGGAGCTGTTTTTT
NA TRBJ2-2 TRBV10-1 once CASSGSRNTGELFF TGCGCCAGCAGTGGGTCGAGGAACACCGGGGAGCTGTTTTTT
NA TRBJ1-3 TRBV21-1 NA CASSKERSSGNTIYF TGTGCCAGCAGCAAGGAGCGCTCCTCTGGAAACACCATATATTTT
NA TRBJ2-7 TRBV7-2 NA CASSTQPSYEQYF TGTGCCAGCAGCACCCAACCCTCCTACGAGCAGTACTTC
TRBD2 TRBJ2-7 TRBV4-1 NA CASSLVGTSGGSYEQYF TGCGCCAGCAGCCTGGTCGGGACTAGCGGGGGATCCTACGAGCAGTACTTC
NA TRBJ1-5 TRBV19 NA CASSTGYQGNQPQHF TGTGCCAGTAGTACGGGATACCAAGGCAATCAGCCCCAGCATTTT
TRBD2 TRBJ2-7 TRBV27 NA CASSLWSQRENNWKQYF TGTGCCAGCAGTTTATGGTCCCAGCGGGAGAACAACTGGAAGCAGTACTTC
TRBD1 TRBJ1-2 TRBV7-3 NA CASSLGQGVGYGYTF TGTGCCAGCAGCTTGGGACAGGGGGTGGGCTATGGCTACACCTTC
TRBD1 TRBJ1-4 TRBV6-5 once CASSRQGYEEKLFF TGTGCCAGCAGCCGACAGGGGTATGAAGAAAAACTGTTTTTT
TRBD1 TRBJ1-1 TRBV6-5 NA CASSPETGRNTEAFF TGTGCCAGCAGCCCCGAGACAGGGAGGAACACTGAAGCTTTCTTT
NA TRBJ2-5 TRBV7-8 NA CASSLWETGGETQYF TGTGCCAGCAGCTTATGGGAAACAGGAGGGGAGACCCAGTACTTC
NA TRBJ2-7 TRBV23-1 NA CASPVGGLYEQYF TGCGCCAGTCCAGTTGGGGGGCTATACGAGCAGTACTTC
NA TRBJ1-1 TRBV21-1 NA CASSKKDRAPLNTEAFF TGTGCCAGCAGCAAAAAGGACAGGGCCCCCTTGAACACTGAAGCTTTCTTT
NA TRBJ1-1 TRBV2 NA CASRGVGARSGTEAFF TGTGCCAGCAGGGGGGTGGGGGCGCGGTCGGGCACTGAAGCTTTCTTT
NA TRBJ2-1 TRBV19 NA CASSRTGDEQFF TGTGCCAGTAGTAGGACTGGGGATGAGCAGTTCTTC
NA TRBJ2-7 TRBV18 NA CASSPDYEQYF TGTGCCAGCTCACCCGATTACGAGCAGTACTTC
NA TRBJ1-1 TRBV2 NA CASSVTGRMNTEAFF TGTGCCAGCAGTGTTACAGGGCGGATGAACACTGAAGCTTTCTTT
NA TRBJ1-1 TRBV28 NA CASSLSGVNTEAFF TGTGCCAGCAGTTTATCCGGTGTGAACACTGAAGCTTTCTTT
NA TRBJ1-4 TRBV28 NA CASSRTAPGVVEKLFF TGTGCCAGCAGCCGTACAGCGCCGGGGGTCGTGGAGAAACTGTTTTTT
TRBD2 TRBJ2-1 TRBV5-5 NA CASSFDARRGTYNEQFF TGTGCCAGCAGCTTTGACGCGCGGCGGGGGACGTACAATGAGCAGTTCTTC
NA TRBJ2-5 TRBV6-1 NA CASSRRYQETQYF TGTGCCAGCAGTAGGCGTTACCAAGAGACCCAGTACTTC
NA TRBJ1-1 TRBV28 once CASILRDQGFF TGTGCCAGCATCTTACGGGACCAGGGCTTCTTT
TRBD1 TRBJ1-2 TRBV5-4 NA CASSLGTGQGGYTF TGTGCCAGCAGCTTGGGGACAGGGCAGGGTGGCTACACCTTC
TRBD2 TRBJ2-3 TRBV7-2 NA CASSWPTSGTDTQYF TGTGCCAGCAGCTGGCCGACTAGCGGGACAGATACGCAGTATTTT
NA TRBJ1-1 TRBV16 NA CASSQSGGLGTEAFF TGTGCCAGCAGCCAATCGGGAGGGTTGGGCACTGAAGCTTTCTTT
NA TRBJ1-5 TRBV6-5 few CASRLGIDQPQHF TGTGCCAGCAGGCTGGGAATTGATCAGCCCCAGCATTTT
NA TRBJ1-2 TRBV6-1 NA CASSELGGYTF TGTGCCAGCAGTGAACTCGGGGGCTACACCTTC
NA TRBJ2-1 TRBV7-9 NA CASSPGGGPHNEQFF TGTGCCAGCAGCCCAGGGGGGGGTCCCCACAATGAGCAGTTCTTC
TRBD2 TRBJ2-7 TRBV7-2 NA CASRWRGGGEQYF TGTGCCAGCCGCTGGCGGGGCGGGGGTGAGCAGTACTTC
NA TRBJ2-1 TRBV28 NA CASSFNGGAEFF TGTGCCAGCAGCTTTAATGGGGGAGCGGAGTTCTTC
NA TRBJ2-2 TRBV7-9 once CASGRATGELFF TGTGCCAGCGGCAGGGCCACCGGGGAGCTGTTTTTT
TRBD1 TRBJ1-1 TRBV4-2 few CASSQPRQGNTEAFF TGTGCCAGCAGCCAACCCAGACAGGGGAACACTGAAGCTTTCTTT
TRBD2 TRBJ2-3 TRBV5-4 NA CASSRGLAGSTDTQYF TGTGCCAGCAGCCGAGGGCTAGCGGGAAGCACAGATACGCAGTATTTT
NA TRBJ1-1 TRBV4-2 few CASSQVGSTGRFTEAFF TGTGCCAGCAGCCAAGTAGGTAGTACAGGGAGGTTCACTGAAGCTTTCTTT
NA TRBJ2-2 TRBV7-9 NA CASSSNAGELFF TGTGCCAGCAGCTCCAATGCCGGGGAGCTGTTTTTT
NA TRBJ2-7 TRBV18 NA CASSPYQGRTSYEQYF TGTGCCAGCTCACCATACCAGGGACGGACCTCCTACGAGCAGTACTTC
TRBD2 TRBJ2-3 TRBV18 NA CASSPQAGGADTQYF TGTGCCAGCTCACCACAAGCGGGAGGGGCGGATACGCAGTATTTT
TRBD1 TRBJ2-2 TRBV5-1 NA CASSFGTGWTGELFF TGCGCCAGCAGCTTCGGGACAGGGTGGACCGGGGAGCTGTTTTTT
NA TRBJ2-2 TRBV29-1 NA CSVTGLLFTGELFF TGCAGCGTCACCGGACTACTTTTCACCGGGGAGCTGTTTTTT
NA TRBJ2-3 TRBV2 NA CASSEGTNTDTQYF TGTGCCAGCAGTGAAGGGACTAACACAGATACGCAGTATTTT